This T cell receptor beta chain is from a study of human T cells and chemical hapten exposure. In this sample, this clonotype turned up many times. As the library was built, unique molecular identifiers were attached to individual cDNA molecules. Each CDR3 protein is one row after TCRdb ran MiXCR on the RACE reads. The data hold more than 110,000 distinct CDR3 sequences, with roughly 12% observed a single time. Germline assignment: CDR1 SGHKS and CDR2 YYEKEE (reference sequence). This CDR3 is 14 amino acids long. V was pared by 2 bases and J by 2 bases, with 9 bases between. The time point here: patch test 2, 6 weeks after DPC sensitization. Treatment: therapeutic diphenylcyclopropenone sensitization with weekly scalp DPC.

The chain joins TRBV5-5 to TRBJ2-3; the D gene could be TRBD1 or TRBD2 (5 bases each). Sequenced here: whole blood, sampled in connection with sensitization to the hapten diphenylcyclopropenone (DPC). This clonotype was sampled from a woman aged 50 to 60 with alopecia areata. Some clones in this sample may be carry-over from other donors' samples. The DNA for the CDR3 is TGTGCCAGCAGCTTCCAGGGAGACACAGATACGCAGTATTTT. Amino acid sequence: CASSFQGDTDTQYF.